This TCR beta chain was documented in a study of blood T cell repertoires in COVID-19. Study-level information: Acute-phase and convalescent COVID-19 samples originated in the United States, Italy and Spain. The analysed material was cDNA or gDNA that came from T cells, B-cell-depleted T cells, or PBMCs.

V was clipped by 5 bases and J by 3 bases; unmatched bases: 6. Germline CDR1 reads LNHNV; CDR2 reads YYDKDF (reference sequence). CDR3 size: 15 residues. As handled by the study authors: The assay estimated nucleated cells by amplifying reference gene primers. Method: immunoSEQ multiplex PCR; TCRdb's copy keeps in-frame clones and lacks some. V and J calls and clone size are those listed in that table; D and trimming were worked out from the DNA. This repertoire shows approximately 240,000 clones, around nine tenths found once; its top ten account for roughly 0.89%. Enrolled during active infection, Seattle patients were then followed longitudinally.

The TCR originated in a young man with COVID-19, enrolled during active disease. The source material was peripheral blood. The V call is TRBV15, the J call TRBJ1-5, with 8 bases lining up with TRBD1. The CDR3 DNA is TGTGCCACCAGCGCCGGGACAGGAGCCAATCAGCCCCAGCATTTT. Translating it yields CATSAGTGANQPQHF.